This TCR beta chain was sequenced during a study of blood T cell repertoires in COVID-19. Across the study: The United States, Italy and Spain supplied acute and convalescent COVID-19 samples.

This clone was counted once. Sequencing used immunoSEQ multiplex PCR; TCRdb keeps in-frame clones, though not all of them. The table records 150,000 or so clones, less than 85% of them present only once. This CDR3 contains 13 residues. CDR1 and CDR2 (germline): SGHAT, FQNNGV. The V gene lost 5 bases and the J gene lost 1 base, with 8 bases spanning the gap. Sequences were obtained from peripheral blood. The receptor was isolated from a middle-aged woman with COVID-19, enrolled during active disease. The chain combines TRBV11-2 with TRBJ1-1, with D uncertain. In DNA, the CDR3 is TGTGCCAGCAGCCCGGCGGGGAACACTGAAGCTTTCTTT. Translation: CASSPAGNTEAFF. The variable domain in full, with the rest retrieved from reference TRBV11-2 and TRBJ1-1, is EAGVAQSPRYKIIEKRQSVAFWCNPISGHATLYWYQQILGQGPKLLIQFQNNGVVDDSQLPKDRFSAERLKGVDSTLKIQPAKLEDSAVYLCASSPAGNTEAFFGQGTRLTVV.